The rows below give T cell receptor beta chains drawn from one sample of a study of cytomegalovirus exposure and HLA in healthy donors. Using immunoSEQ multiplex PCR, the repertoire was profiled, and TCRdb retains in-frame clones only, with some absent. The sample gives 90,000 to 95,000 clones, about three quarters of which show up once; approximately 4% is in the top ten. Material for sequencing was PBMCs. Receptor source: a male donor in good health and CMV-seropositive. Both conserved end residues are part of each CDR3. The D gene is left open where the match is weak.

TRBD2,TRBJ2-7,TRBV19,CASSVGLAALYEQYF
TRBD1,TRBJ2-2,TRBV27,CASTLRDRGMTGELFF
NA,TRBJ2-7,TRBV5-4,CATQGGSYEQYF
NA,TRBJ2-1,TRBV5-1,CASSLVAEGSNEQFF
TRBD1,TRBJ2-7,TRBV6-6,CASMTGGYEQYF
NA,TRBJ1-6,TRBV28,CASTSTPQLGNSPLHF
TRBD2,TRBJ2-2,TRBV11-2,CASSLVASGTGELFF
TRBD1,TRBJ2-7,TRBV2,CASSPGQGIPRGYEQYF
TRBD2,TRBJ2-2,TRBV30,CAWSSGTTNTGELFF
NA,TRBJ2-3,TRBV20-1,CSARKKDTQYF
NA,TRBJ2-5,TRBV9,CASSVVPGGPKETQYF
NA,TRBJ2-3,TRBV27,CASSLSSSTDTQYF
TRBD1,TRBJ1-5,TRBV5-4,CASSEQGAGQPQHF